One and the same sample provided the 18 T cell receptor beta chains below, sequenced in a study of cytomegalovirus exposure and HLA in healthy donors. The PCR contained 60 Vbeta and 13 Jbeta primers. The assay was immunoSEQ multiplex PCR, and TCRdb's table has in-frame clones only and misses some. The sample has some 79,000 clones; roughly 79% are singletons. Specimen: PBMCs. Every receptor here comes from a male donor in good health and CMV-seropositive.

The chain has TRBV9 and TRBJ2-5; 13 positions match TRBD2. The CDR3 extends over 16 amino acids. Germline loops: CDR1 SGDLS, CDR2 YYNGEE. V lost 3 bases, J lost 5 bases, and 7 bases stayed unmatched. CDR3: CASSGRLAGGGETQYF. The CDR3, as DNA: TGTGCCAGCAGCGGCCGACTAGCGGGGGGAGGGGAGACCCAGTACTTC.

The count of this clone is one. J is TRBJ2-7 and V is TRBV27; D possibly corresponds to TRBD1 (5 bases). The V gene's germline CDR1 is MNHEY and CDR2 SMNVEV (reference sequence). The V gene lost 3 bases and the J gene lost 2 bases, with 8 bases spanning the gap. The CDR3 spans 13 residues. The CDR3 DNA reads as TGTGCCAGCAGTTTTGGGGCTGCCTACGAGCAGTACTTC. Its protein is CASSFGAAYEQYF.

The J gene is TRBJ2-2, the V gene TRBV18; 10 positions agree with TRBD2. The V gene end was trimmed by 2 bases and the J gene end by 6 bases; junction bases not matched to a gene: 3. CDR1 and CDR2 from the germline V gene are KGHSH and LQKENI. The CDR3 totals 15 residues. CDR3 coding DNA: TGTGCCAGCTCACCATTGCTAGCGGGAGCCGGGGAGCTGTTTTTT. As protein: CASSPLLAGAGELFF.

The CDR3 here is CASRGPEYNEQFF. In DNA, the CDR3 is TGTGCCAGTAGGGGCCCGGAATACAATGAGCAGTTCTTC. The chain links TRBV19 to TRBJ2-1, with D unresolved. The germline gives CDR1 LNHDA, CDR2 SQIVND (reference sequence). V was clipped by 6 bases and J by 4 bases, with 10 bases between them. There are 13 residues in the CDR3.

CDR3 coding DNA: TGCGCCAGCTTCCGGGCGGGAAGCACAGATACGCAGTATTTT. It translates to CASFRAGSTDTQYF. The chain links TRBV5-1 to TRBJ2-3, with D perhaps matching TRBD2 (6 bases). The CDR3 totals 14 residues. The V end lost 7 bases, the J end lost 0 bases, and 12 bases lay between the germline ends. Germline V gene lookup returns CDR1 SGHRS and CDR2 YFSETQ.

The chain has TRBV2 and TRBJ1-1; 8 nucleotides match TRBD1. The junction had 9 bases not matched to a gene; V was cut back by 5 bases and J by 1 base. This CDR3 has 16 residues. CDR1 is SNHLY, CDR2 FYNNEI, per germline. The CDR3 protein is CASSYHPQGANTEAFF. The CDR3 DNA is TGTGCCAGCAGTTATCACCCTCAGGGGGCGAACACTGAAGCTTTCTTT.

The genes are TRBV7-9 and TRBJ1-2; 7 nucleotides align to TRBD1. J lost 5 bases, V lost 5 bases, and 11 bases had no gene match. Per the germline V gene, CDR1 is SEHNR and CDR2 is FQNEAQ (reference sequence). The CDR3 has 15 residues. CDR3 coding DNA: TGTGCCAGCAGCAAAACCGGGACAGACGTTTATGGCTACACCTTC. Protein: CASSKTGTDVYGYTF.

The chain recombines TRBV5-4 with TRBJ2-1, with 8 positions matching TRBD1. The length of the CDR3 is 17 residues. Germline V gene sequence: CDR1 SGHNT, CDR2 YYREEE (reference sequence). V lost 0 bases, J lost 8 bases, and 13 bases stayed unmatched. The CDR3 is CASSLALGQGFFDEQFF. The CDR3 nucleotides are TGTGCCAGCAGCTTGGCCCTCGGACAGGGATTTTTCGATGAGCAGTTCTTC.

This clone was observed a handful of times. This chain links TRBV2 with TRBJ2-5, with D possibly matching TRBD2 (6 bases). This CDR3 has 14 residues. V lost 7 bases and J lost 5, with 17 bases in between. Germline CDR1 reads SNHLY; CDR2 reads FYNNEI. CDR3 nucleotide sequence: TGTGCCAGCAATGAGGTTGCGGGGAGGGAGACCCAGTACTTC. This encodes CASNEVAGRETQYF.

This chain uses TRBV9 with TRBJ2-7; perhaps TRBD2 as D (6 bases). The V end lost 3 bases, the J end lost 9 bases, and 19 bases lay between the germline ends. The CDR3 loop spans 14 amino acids. From germline, CDR1 is SGDLS and CDR2 YYNGEE. The CDR3 region is CASSATSTPAGQYF. CDR3 coding DNA: TGTGCCAGCAGCGCCACGTCAACCCCAGCGGGGCAGTACTTC.

This chain links TRBV15 with TRBJ2-2, with 7 positions matching TRBD1. This CDR3 has 16 amino acids. In germline, CDR1 is LNHNV, CDR2 YYDKDF (reference sequence). V trimming: 4 bases; J trimming: 1 base; junction bases outside the gene matches: 6. CDR3 sequence (DNA): TGTGCCACCAGCAAACCCGGGACAGAGAACACCGGGGAGCTGTTTTTT. Translation gives CATSKPGTENTGELFF.

A few counts support this clone. This chain uses TRBV28 with TRBJ2-7; TRBD2 matches 8 bases. Germline loops: CDR1 MDHEN, CDR2 SYDVKM. The CDR3 extends over 15 amino acids. J gave up 1 base and V 6 bases, and 8 bases lay outside the gene matches. The CDR3 sequence: CASSPFRGGSYEQYF. The CDR3 DNA is TGTGCCAGCAGCCCATTCCGCGGGGGGTCCTACGAGCAGTACTTC.

The gene calls are TRBV5-4 and TRBJ1-1; no definite D call. Germline CDR1 SGHNT, CDR2 YYREEE (reference sequence). With 0 bases removed from V and 2 bases from J, the gap between germline ends came to 5 bases. The CDR3 is made up of 13 amino acids. In DNA form, the CDR3 reads TGTGCCAGCAGCTTGGTGCTAAACACTGAAGCTTTCTTT. This gives the protein CASSLVLNTEAFF.

Worth noting for this clone: Relative to the germline gene, one junction end is altered; a read error may explain this. The chain employs TRBV7-9 and TRBJ2-7, with D possibly being TRBD1 (5 bases). Germline-derived CDR1 and CDR2 are SEHNR and FQNEAQ (reference sequence). The CDR3 has 12 amino acids. DNA of the CDR3: TGTTCCAGCAGCTTACCACAGGACGAGCAGTACTTC. Encoded protein: CSSSLPQDEQYF.

This clone was seen a single time. The V call is TRBV27, the J call TRBJ2-3, with D possibly TRBD1 on 6 matching bases. CDR3 size: 13 residues. V dropped 3 bases and J dropped 4 bases, with 8 bases sitting between them. Germline V gene lookup returns CDR1 MNHEY and CDR2 SMNVEV (reference sequence). As DNA, the CDR3 is TGTGCCAGCAGTTTCTGGGGGCCAGATACGCAGTATTTT. Its protein is CASSFWGPDTQYF.

This chain joins TRBV4-1 and TRBJ2-7; TRBD1 aligns across 11 bases. The CDR3 extends over 14 amino acids. Trimming cost V 1 base and J 6 bases; bases outside gene matches: 2. The germline gives CDR1 MGHRA, CDR2 YSYEKL. The CDR3 nucleotides read TGCGCCAGCAGCCAAGCGGGACAGGGGGGCGAGCAGTACTTC. This translates into CASSQAGQGGEQYF.

J is TRBJ2-1 and V is TRBV19, with D possibly being TRBD1 (5 bases). The CDR3 is 15 residues long. From germline, CDR1 is LNHDA and CDR2 SQIVND (reference sequence). V was clipped by 3 bases and J by 9 bases, with 18 bases between them. As DNA, the CDR3 is TGTGCCAGTAGTATGGGGCCGACCCCTCAATTTGAGCAGTTCTTC. Translating gives CASSMGPTPQFEQFF.

J is TRBJ2-1 and V is TRBV5-1; D ambiguous. Trimming cost V 2 bases and J 0 bases, with 12 bases left between them. Germline assignment: CDR1 SGHRS and CDR2 YFSETQ. The length of the CDR3 is 16 residues. CDR3 protein: CASSFSWRSSYNEQFF. The CDR3, as DNA: TGCGCCAGCAGCTTCTCTTGGCGGAGCTCCTACAATGAGCAGTTCTTC.